These 28 T cell receptor beta chains were all obtained from the same sample, sequenced in a study of memory CD8 T cells in hepatitis C reinfection. TCRdb keeps only in-frame clones here, not all; method: immunoSEQ multiplex PCR. This sample carries 45,000 to 65,000 clones, around nine tenths of them seen once, and the ten largest clones take less than 1.2%. Indicated time point: pre-reinfection, 55 to 20 weeks before reinfection detection. Sorted cells were sequenced directly ex vivo without any in vitro expansion. The source material was naive CD8+ T cells sorted from blood. These receptors originate from a man between 18 and 35 years old with hepatitis C virus infection.

This rearrangement joins TRBV7-9 to TRBJ2-2; 11 nucleotides agree with TRBD2. The V segment lost 3 bases and the J segment 6 bases; nucleotides outside the gene matches: 9. Germline V gene sequence: CDR1 SEHNR, CDR2 FQNEAQ (reference sequence). The CDR3 is 17 amino acids. The CDR3 bases are TGTGCCAGCAGCTTGGTGACTAGCGGGGTGAAAGCCGGGGAGCTGTTTTTT. Translated, it gives CASSLVTSGVKAGELFF.

V is TRBV15 and J is TRBJ1-5; the D gene is possibly TRBD1 (5 bases). The CDR3 length is 15 residues. Per the germline V gene, CDR1 is LNHNV and CDR2 is YYDKDF (reference sequence). V gave up 0 bases and J gave up 6 bases, with 12 bases separating them. CDR3 amino acids: CATSRDKGEGQPQHF. The CDR3 DNA reads as TGTGCCACCAGCAGAGATAAAGGGGAAGGTCAGCCCCAGCATTTT. The full variable domain, rest sourced from reference TRBV15 and TRBJ1-5, is DAMVIQNPRYQVTQFGKPVTLSCSQTLNHNVMYWYQQKSSQAPKLLFHYYDKDFNNEADTPDNFQSRRPNTSFCFLDIRSPGLGDTAMYLCATSRDKGEGQPQHFGDGTRLSIL.

The V gene is TRBV5-8, the J gene TRBJ2-5; 11 nucleotides match TRBD2. The CDR3 is 15 residues long. Germline-derived CDR1 and CDR2 are SGHTS and YDEGEE. After removal of 3 bases from V and 4 bases from J, the junction contained 5 bases not matched to a gene. The CDR3 is CASSWGLAGGETQYF. In nucleotides, the CDR3 is TGTGCCAGCAGCTGGGGCCTAGCGGGAGGAGAGACCCAGTACTTC.

The rearrangement uses TRBV29-1 and TRBJ1-5; D not certain. CDR3 length equals 16 residues. In germline, CDR1 is SQVTM, CDR2 ANQGSEA. With 0 bases removed from V and 6 bases from J, the gap between germline ends came to 18 bases. The CDR3 sequence: CSVEDEDLLRGQPQHF. CDR3 DNA: TGCAGCGTTGAAGATGAGGACCTCCTTCGGGGTCAGCCCCAGCATTTT.

This rearrangement joins TRBV9 to TRBJ2-1; 8 nucleotides line up with TRBD2. J was trimmed by 5 bases and V by 2 bases; bases with no gene match: 9. The CDR3 runs 16 residues. Germline V lookup: CDR1 SGDLS, CDR2 YYNGEE. CDR3 protein: CASSVAGSGRNNEQFF. The CDR3 bases are TGTGCCAGCAGCGTGGCGGGGAGCGGGAGAAACAATGAGCAGTTCTTC.

This clone is a singleton in its sample. The V and J genes are TRBV19 and TRBJ1-1; maybe TRBD1 (6 bases). The germline V and J ends were trimmed by 5 bases and 1 base, with 11 bases remaining between them. Germline V gives CDR1 LNHDA, CDR2 SQIVND (reference sequence). The CDR3 has 14 residues. CDR3 amino acids: CASSEQGGNTEAFF. DNA for the CDR3: TGTGCCAGTAGTGAACAGGGTGGGAACACTGAAGCTTTCTTT.

The chain couples TRBV15 to TRBJ2-3; 8 nucleotides agree with TRBD1. V lost 1 base, J lost 5 bases, and 11 bases stayed unmatched. Germline-derived CDR1 and CDR2 are LNHNV and YYDKDF (reference sequence). The length of the CDR3 is 17 residues. The CDR3 DNA sequence: TGTGCCACCAGCAGAGTTATCCCCGGGACAGGCATAGATACGCAGTATTTT. It yields the protein CATSRVIPGTGIDTQYF. Using reference TRBV15 and TRBJ2-3 for the parts outside the CDR3, the full variable domain is DAMVIQNPRYQVTQFGKPVTLSCSQTLNHNVMYWYQQKSSQAPKLLFHYYDKDFNNEADTPDNFQSRRPNTSFCFLDIRSPGLGDTAMYLCATSRVIPGTGIDTQYFGPGTRLTVL.

The V and J genes are TRBV19 and TRBJ1-1; 8 bases are shared with TRBD1. The germline CDR1 and CDR2 sequences are LNHDA and SQIVND (reference sequence). V was clipped by 9 bases and J by 10 bases; unmatched bases: 10. This CDR3 has 12 amino acids. The CDR3 loop is CASQQGAIGAFF. In DNA form, the CDR3 reads TGTGCCAGCCAGCAGGGGGCAATAGGAGCTTTCTTT.

Here the CDR3 reads CASSSWREGPTGELFF. The CDR3, as DNA: TGTGCCAGCAGTTCGTGGCGGGAGGGCCCCACCGGGGAGCTGTTTTTT. This rearrangement joins TRBV27 to TRBJ2-2; 9 nucleotides match TRBD2. Trimming at V came to 4 bases and at J to 4 bases, leaving 7 bases not matched to a gene. The CDR3 totals 16 residues. Looked up from germline, CDR1 is MNHEY and CDR2 is SMNVEV (reference sequence).

The V call is TRBV9, the J call TRBJ2-7; 8 nucleotides match TRBD2. CDR1 is SGDLS and CDR2 is YYNGEE in the germline V gene. This CDR3 region has 15 residues. Trimming at V came to 6 bases and at J to 3 bases, leaving 11 bases not matched to a gene. CDR3 nucleotide sequence: TGTGCCAGCAACCAAATACTTAGCGGGGTCTACGAGCAGTACGTC. Its translation: CASNQILSGVYEQYV.

This clone was observed once. The chain uses TRBV9 and TRBJ2-1; tentatively, D is TRBD2 (7 bases). The CDR3 length is 15 residues. Between the trimmed V and J ends, which lost 4 bases and 5 bases, there was a span of 16 bases. Germline CDR1 and CDR2: SGDLS and YYNGEE. CDR3 residues: CASSSVGGANNEQFF. DNA for the CDR3: TGTGCCAGCAGCTCAGTAGGGGGGGCTAACAATGAGCAGTTCTTC.

The gene calls are TRBV5-5 and TRBJ2-3; D gene ambiguous. The CDR3 length is 14 residues. V was trimmed by 1 base and J by 0 bases, leaving 6 bases between them. Per germline, CDR1 SGHKS and CDR2 YYEKEE (reference sequence). In DNA, the CDR3 is TGTGCCAGCAGCTTGACCGGTAGCACAGATACGCAGTATTTT. It specifies CASSLTGSTDTQYF.

The chain has TRBV5-1 and TRBJ1-1; 12 bases are shared with TRBD1. CDR1 is SGHRS and CDR2 is YFSETQ in the germline V gene. This CDR3 has 15 residues. Trimming took 5 bases from V and 0 from J; bases not matched to a gene: 2. CDR3 sequence (DNA): TGCGCCAGCAGGGGACAGGGGGCAGTGAACACTGAAGCTTTCTTT. Translated, it gives CASRGQGAVNTEAFF.

The chain carries TRBV5-6 and TRBJ2-7, with D maybe TRBD2 (6 bases). The CDR3 contains 13 residues. Germline V CDR1 and CDR2: SGHDT, YYEEEE. With 4 bases removed from V and 2 bases from J, the gap between germline ends came to 10 bases. CDR3 residues: CASSAGTAYEQYF. CDR3 nucleotides: TGTGCCAGCAGCGCGGGGACCGCCTACGAGCAGTACTTC.

The V call is TRBV19, the J call TRBJ2-7; D is uncertain. The V end was cut by 5 bases, the J end by 1 base, with 15 bases between. The germline V gene has CDR1 LNHDA and CDR2 SQIVND (reference sequence). The CDR3 is 15 residues long. The CDR3 DNA sequence: TGTGCCAGTAGTCCATCCCCAGCGCCGTCCTACGAGCAGTACTTC. It encodes CASSPSPAPSYEQYF.

The V and J genes are TRBV7-6 and TRBJ1-2; 8 positions match TRBD1. J was trimmed by 3 bases and V by 1 base; bases with no gene match: 1. The length of the CDR3 is 14 residues. Germline lookup yields CDR1 SGHVS and CDR2 FNYEAQ. The CDR3 nucleotides read TGTGCCAGCAGCTTAGAGACAGGGGACTATGGCTACACCTTC. Residues: CASSLETGDYGYTF.

The CDR3, as DNA: TGTGCCAGCAGCCCACTGCCGGGAGGAAACCACAATGAGCAGTTCTTC. It encodes CASSPLPGGNHNEQFF. This sequence joins TRBV7-2 and TRBJ2-1; 7 positions agree with TRBD2. J was trimmed by 5 bases and V by 5 bases; bases with no gene match: 12. There are 16 residues in the CDR3. Per the germline V gene, CDR1 is SGHTA and CDR2 is FQGNSA.

This clone has a single count. This chain uses TRBV13 with TRBJ2-1; TRBD2 agrees at 9 bases. The CDR3 has 16 residues. Germline values: CDR1 PRHDT, CDR2 FYEKMQ (reference sequence). Trimming took 3 bases from V and 3 from J; bases not matched to a gene: 6. In nucleotides, the CDR3 is TGTGCCAGCAGCTTGATTACTAGCGGGTTCTACAATGAGCAGTTCTTC. The encoded protein is CASSLITSGFYNEQFF.

The genes are TRBV5-6 and TRBJ1-2, with D perhaps matching TRBD1 (6 bases). Trimming stripped 3 bases from V and 1 base from J, with 25 bases between. Germline V lookup: CDR1 SGHDT, CDR2 YYEEEE. The CDR3 contains 19 residues. CDR3 sequence: CASSSDFGQPDNYNYGYTF. DNA for the CDR3: TGTGCCAGCAGCTCGGACTTCGGACAGCCCGACAATTATAACTATGGCTACACCTTC.

This chain connects TRBV7-9 to TRBJ2-5, with D possibly matching TRBD1 (6 bases). This CDR3 is built from 14 residues. V dropped 4 bases and J dropped 0 bases, with 9 bases sitting between them. Germline V gene sequence: CDR1 SEHNR, CDR2 FQNEAQ (reference sequence). The chain's CDR3 is CASSSDRDQETQYF. Here the CDR3 DNA reads TGTGCCAGCAGCTCGGACAGAGACCAAGAGACCCAGTACTTC.

The chain carries TRBV27 and TRBJ1-1, with D perhaps matching TRBD1 (5 bases). V was shortened by 5 bases and J by 3 bases, with 13 bases between the two germline ends. The CDR3 has 14 residues. Germline V gives CDR1 MNHEY, CDR2 SMNVEV (reference sequence). CDR3 nucleotide sequence: TGTGCCAGCAGTCGGACATCCGATGACACTGAAGCTTTCTTT. Protein: CASSRTSDDTEAFF.

The CDR3 nucleotides read TGCGCCAGCAGCCCGGACAGCTACGAGCAGTACTTC. The encoded protein is CASSPDSYEQYF. The chain recombines TRBV5-1 with TRBJ2-5; possibly TRBD1 for D (6 bases). With the DNA end fitting TRBJ2-7 better, the J assignment may be wrong. Per the germline V gene, CDR1 is SGHRS and CDR2 is YFSETQ. The CDR3 is 12 residues long.

The chain has TRBV10-3 and TRBJ2-2, with TRBD2 as a possible D gene (7 bases). This CDR3 region has 12 residues. Per germline, CDR1 ENHRY and CDR2 SYGVKD. V was pared by 8 bases and J by 12 bases, with 16 bases between. The DNA of the CDR3 is TGTGCCATCCGTCCAGAGGGGGGGCAGCTGTTTTTT. It is translated as CAIRPEGGQLFF.

This chain uses TRBV6-1 with TRBJ2-2; 11 bases line up with TRBD2. After removal of 3 bases from V and 4 bases from J, the junction contained 7 bases not matched to a gene. Germline CDR1 reads MNHNS; CDR2 reads SASEGT. This CDR3 is built from 17 residues. The CDR3 is CASSDLAGGSVTGELFF. The CDR3 nucleotides read TGTGCCAGCAGTGACCTAGCGGGAGGTTCGGTCACCGGGGAGCTGTTTTTT.

The chain links TRBV6-5 to TRBJ1-1, with a weak D call TRBD1 (6 bases). The V end lost 5 bases, the J end lost 4 bases, and 11 bases lay between the germline ends. In germline, CDR1 is MNHEY, CDR2 SVGAGI. The CDR3 is 13 amino acids. For the CDR3, the DNA is TGTGCCAGCAGTCTACAGGGTACCACTGAAGCTTTCTTT. Its protein is CASSLQGTTEAFF.

The gene calls are TRBV9 and TRBJ2-2; a weak D match, TRBD1 (7 bases). V lost 3 bases, J lost 3 bases, and 24 bases lay in between. Per the germline V gene, CDR1 is SGDLS and CDR2 is YYNGEE. The CDR3 is 19 residues long. CDR3 coding DNA: TGTGCCAGCAGCGCCCCGGGGGTTGTAGGGGGCAGGGACACCGGGGAGCTGTTTTTT. As protein: CASSAPGVVGGRDTGELFF. The complete variable domain, with remaining parts taken from reference TRBV9 and TRBJ2-2, reads DSGVTQTPKHLITATGQRVTLRCSPRSGDLSVYWYQQSLDQGLQFLIQYYNGEERAKGNILERFSAQQFPDLHSELNLSSLELGDSALYFCASSAPGVVGGRDTGELFFGEGSRLTVL.

This clone was counted a single time. V and J are TRBV6-1 and TRBJ2-2; 9 bases map to TRBD1. CDR1 and CDR2 from the germline V gene are MNHNS and SASEGT. The CDR3 totals 12 residues. The ends lost 8 bases at V and 5 bases at J; junction bases unmatched: 0. The CDR3 nucleotides read TGTGCCAGCGGGACAGGGACCGGGGAGCTGTTTTTT. This codes for CASGTGTGELFF.

This rearrangement joins TRBV6-5 to TRBJ2-1, with D possibly being TRBD2 (6 bases). Trimming took 9 bases from V and 7 from J, leaving 22 bases between them. CDR3 length: 15 amino acids. Germline values: CDR1 MNHEY, CDR2 SVGAGI. CDR3 region: CASGSPGLDANEQFF. As DNA, the CDR3 is TGTGCCAGTGGTTCGCCGGGACTGGACGCAAATGAGCAGTTCTTC.